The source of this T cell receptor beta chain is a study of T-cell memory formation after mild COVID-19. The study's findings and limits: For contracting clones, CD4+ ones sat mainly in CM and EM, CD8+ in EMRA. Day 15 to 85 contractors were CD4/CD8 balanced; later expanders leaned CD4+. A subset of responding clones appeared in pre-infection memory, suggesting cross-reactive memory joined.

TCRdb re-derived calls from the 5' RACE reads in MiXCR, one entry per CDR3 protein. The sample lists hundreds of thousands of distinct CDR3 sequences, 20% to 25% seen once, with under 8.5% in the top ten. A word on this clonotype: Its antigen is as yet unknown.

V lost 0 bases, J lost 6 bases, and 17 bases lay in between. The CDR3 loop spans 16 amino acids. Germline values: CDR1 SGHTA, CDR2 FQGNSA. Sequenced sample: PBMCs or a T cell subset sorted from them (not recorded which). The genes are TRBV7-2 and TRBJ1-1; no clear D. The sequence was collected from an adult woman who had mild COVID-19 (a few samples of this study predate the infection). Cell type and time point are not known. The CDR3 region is CASSLANFGLLPEAFF. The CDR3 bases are TGTGCCAGCAGCTTAGCTAACTTTGGTCTACTCCCTGAAGCTTTCTTT.